Sequencing of this TCR beta chain was carried out in a study of T cell changes during pregnancy in multiple sclerosis. Profiled with immunoSEQ multiplex PCR; TCRdb holds only in-frame clones, not every one. The sample records approximately 130,000 clones, 90% to 96% being singletons. The germline gives CDR1 LNHDA, CDR2 SQIVND (reference sequence). CDR3 length: 13 residues. V shed 6 bases, J shed 6 bases, and the junction held 4 bases outside the gene matches. The V call is TRBV19, the J call TRBJ1-5; 8 bases map to TRBD1. The source was peripheral blood, collected after pregnancy. The origin of this receptor is a female donor with multiple sclerosis, enrolled in a pregnancy study. DNA for the CDR3: TGTGCCAGTAGCATGACAGGGGTTCAGCCCCAGCATTTT. Its protein product is CASSMTGVQPQHF.